These T cell receptor beta chains were read from a single sample in a study of Tregs in tolerant kidney transplant recipients. Repertoires were generated with immunoSEQ multiplex PCR, while TCRdb's copy carries only in-frame clones and drops some. Of some 90,000 clones in the sample, around nine tenths are singletons; the top ten hold over 3.5%. The sequenced material came from CD8+ T cells from blood. The receptors shown here come from a human donor in good health. Each CDR3 is given with its conserved first and last residue. A D gene is named only where the DNA matches it firmly. For some rows the clone size is stated as once, few or many, or as a class when expanded; others skip it.

CDR3 DNA	CDR3 protein	V gene	J gene	clone size	D gene
TGCGCCAGCAGTGAGTCCGGGGGAGATGGCTACACCTTC	CASSESGGDGYTF	TRBV10-2	TRBJ1-2	.	.
TGTGCCAGCAGCCCCTTGTCAGGGAGGAATCAGCCCCAGCATTTT	CASSPLSGRNQPQHF	TRBV5-5	TRBJ1-5	once	.
TGTGCCAGCAGCTCCTACGGACTAGCGGGAGGGTACTACAATGAGCAGTTCTTC	CASSSYGLAGGYYNEQFF	TRBV7-9	TRBJ2-1	.	TRBD2
TGTGCCAGCACCCCCTCCATAGGGTACGAGCAGTACTTC	CASTPSIGYEQYF	TRBV2	TRBJ2-7	.	.
TGTGCCAGCAGTGAAGGACTAGCGGGAGGGTGGGATACGCAGTATTTT	CASSEGLAGGWDTQYF	TRBV6-1	TRBJ2-3	.	TRBD2
TGTGCCAGCACCGAAGGACACCCTAGCACAGATACGCAGTATTTT	CASTEGHPSTDTQYF	TRBV2	TRBJ2-3	.	.
TGTGCCAGCAGCCGATGGCCCAGCCAGGGGGAGACCTATGGCTACACCTTC	CASSRWPSQGETYGYTF	TRBV11-2	TRBJ1-2	.	TRBD1
TGCAGCGTTGAAACTGGGACAGGGGTCTACGAGCAGTACTTC	CSVETGTGVYEQYF	TRBV29-1	TRBJ2-7	once	TRBD1
TGTGCCTGGACCCAGGGGAATTTAGGTGAGCAGTTCTTC	CAWTQGNLGEQFF	TRBV30	TRBJ2-1	once	.
TGTGCCAGCAGTGCCCGGTTTGCGGGGGCGCGCACAGATACGCAGTATTTT	CASSARFAGARTDTQYF	TRBV6-4	TRBJ2-3	.	.
TGTGCCAGCAGTCCAGGGTTGACCTACGAGCAGTACTTC	CASSPGLTYEQYF	TRBV7-7	TRBJ2-7	.	.
TGTGCCAGCAGCTTAGTAGGCGGGTCGTTTGGCACAGATACGCAGTATTTT	CASSLVGGSFGTDTQYF	TRBV11-2	TRBJ2-3	.	.
TGTGCCAGCAGTTACTCGAATGGGGCCGGGGAGCTGTTTTTT	CASSYSNGAGELFF	TRBV6-5	TRBJ2-2	.	.
TGTGCCAGCATTAGGGGTCCTAGCTCTGGAAACACCATATATTTT	CASIRGPSSGNTIYF	TRBV2	TRBJ1-3	.	.